A selection of T cell receptor beta chains follows, all from one sample in a study of shared clonotypes between healthy human individuals. The method was immunoSEQ multiplex PCR; TCRdb's version includes in-frame clones alone and lacks a portion of them. The table lists more than 1.2 million clones, about 98.5% of them singletons. What was sequenced was naive CD4+ T cells sorted from blood. The receptors were gathered from a man aged 30 to 39 in good health. The CDR3 runs from the conserved cysteine through the conserved F or W.

CASSGGGSSYEQYF	14	TRBV5-4
CASSLSLAGGKNYGYTF	17	TRBV5-6
CASSQGVDSNQPQHF	15	TRBV4-1
CASSTRLAFGFSEQFF	16	TRBV21-1
CAISELREQYF	11	TRBV10-3
CASSPGQGTQYF	12	TRBV28
CAISESTGGIENNEQFF	17	TRBV10-3
CASSLAETRTGELFF	15	TRBV7-8
CASSRRTSSYNEQFF	15	TRBV19
CASSSRTGLGETQYF	15	TRBV9
CASSLIASLETQYF	14	TRBV11-2
CASSEWDRYDSGANVLTF	18	TRBV6-1
CASSQPWSGANVLTF	15	TRBV4-1
CASSLGTVVNLNSEQYF	17	TRBV5-1
CASSVGTAANYGYTF	15	TRBV9
CASAKEPAGGELFF	14	TRBV4-2
CASGVATGLGELFF	14	TRBV25-1
CASSLYSGSMHTEAFF	16	TRBV11-2
CASSYHITGSSYEQYF	16	TRBV6-5
CATSKTPGRQMNTEAFF	17	TRBV15
CASSESRLDRDQETQYF	17	TRBV10-2
CASSREPGPPLWEQYF	16	TRBV18
CASSVSTGVNTGELFF	16	TRBV9
CASSLGGRGSDTPYF	15	TRBV5-4
CATSREPGAQYF	12	TRBV15
CASGDVSSRYEQYF	14	TRBV6-6
CASSSIHPGLNSYNEQFF	18	TRBV11-2
CASSLDRTYEQYF	13	TRBV5-6
CASSPRVSLYNEQFF	15	TRBV18
CASSEWNTQYF	11	TRBV25-1
CATSSDYLNNEQFF	14	TRBV28
CASSLGVDEKLFF	13	TRBV28
CASSLRASAGNEQFF	15	TRBV28
CASSVLPVGNEQFF	14	TRBV9
CASSRRGTGDTQYF	14	TRBV7-8
CASSIRTGGGYEQYF	15	TRBV19
CASTDQGSSYNEQFF	15	TRBV7-9
CASSVVLGTGELFF	14	TRBV9
CASSQAGGNEQFF	13	TRBV28
CVRSRRSGAKETQYF	15	TRBV7-5
CASSLGSGRRGEQFF	15	TRBV11-3
CASSLQGAAGNTIYF	15	TRBV28
CASSSRGKSGELFF	14	TRBV5-5
CASRAPRSVAYNEQFF	16	TRBV7-9
CASSLDTGGEKLFF	14	TRBV5-1
CASSHHSGRGTDTQYF	16	TRBV14
CATELAGRAMETQYF	15	TRBV28